What follows are 20 T cell receptor beta chains derived from one specimen sequenced in a study of T cells after yellow fever vaccination (dated by TCRdb to the late 2010s). Library preparation used 5' RACE. TCRdb records Illumina NovaSeq 6000 as the sequencer. The public reads were quality trimmed at Q25 with fastp and then assembled into clones with MiXCR by TCRdb, keeping productive beta chains. Records with the same CDR3 protein are collapsed into one entry carrying the most frequent genes and DNA. The sample table lists under 150,000 distinct CDR3 sequences, roughly 15% of them with a count of one. 40% to 45% of the sample lies in the top ten. Read against the paper, the sample's treatment or condition label means: live attenuated yellow fever vaccine strain. This specimen was CD8+ T cells sorted from PBMCs, taken 5 days after the yellow fever booster vaccination. These receptors came from a man aged 18 to 29 who received the YFV17D yellow fever vaccine.

V gene TRBV10-3 combines with J gene TRBJ2-5, with D tentatively TRBD2 (6 bases). Between the trimmed V and J ends, which lost 11 bases and 4 bases, there was a span of 20 bases. The germline V gene has CDR1 ENHRY and CDR2 SYGVKD. The CDR3 is 14 residues long. The CDR3 DNA follows: TGTGCCCTCCGTCCTCGGACTAAGCTAGAGACCCAGTACTTC. Its protein is CALRPRTKLETQYF.

This clonotype turned up a few times. The chain combines TRBV4-1 with TRBJ2-5; 7 bases fit TRBD2. CDR3 length equals 16 residues. With V trimmed by 4 bases and J by 7 bases, 15 bases remained unmatched. Germline lookup yields CDR1 MGHRA and CDR2 YSYEKL. The CDR3 loop reads CASSRASGVSSVTQYF. DNA for the CDR3: TGCGCCAGCAGCCGGGCCAGCGGGGTATCTTCGGTGACCCAGTACTTC.

This clonotype was counted a few times. This chain joins TRBV19 and TRBJ2-3, with 7 bases fitting TRBD1. V was pared by 6 bases and J by 6 bases, with 12 bases of the junction left unmatched. Looked up from germline, CDR1 is LNHDA and CDR2 is SQIVND (reference sequence). The CDR3 runs to 15 residues. The CDR3 DNA sequence: TGTGCCAGTAGAACCCCAGGGGGTCGGGATGATACGCAGTATTTT. Its protein product is CASRTPGGRDDTQYF.

This clonotype was found a few times. The chain has TRBV7-6 and TRBJ2-1; tentative D call: TRBD2 (6 bases). The V end lost 1 base, the J end lost 8 bases, and 21 bases lay between the germline ends. The CDR3 covers 17 residues. Germline CDR1 SGHVS, CDR2 FNYEAQ. This CDR3 reads CASSLVRGRPDPHEQFF. The CDR3, as DNA: TGTGCCAGCAGCTTAGTACGGGGGAGACCGGATCCCCATGAGCAGTTCTTC.

V usage is TRBV6-2 or TRBV6-3 and J usage is TRBJ1-2; D not resolved. Germline values: CDR1 MNHEY, CDR2 SVGEGT. V shed 6 bases and J shed 4 bases, with 9 bases lying between them. The CDR3 sequence is 12 residues long. CDR3 sequence (DNA): TGTGCCAGCAGCCCCCGGGTCTATGGCTACACCTTC. Protein: CASSPRVYGYTF.

This clonotype appeared a few times. This chain uses TRBV7-9 with TRBJ1-4, with TRBD1 identical over 10 bases. CDR1 is SEHNR and CDR2 is FQNEAQ in the germline V gene (reference sequence). The CDR3 loop spans 14 amino acids. The V gene end was trimmed by 5 bases and the J gene end by 8 bases; junction bases not matched to a gene: 5. In DNA, the CDR3 is TGTGCCAGCAGCAAGGGACAGGGGCGCGAAAAACTGTTTTTT. Amino acids: CASSKGQGREKLFF.

This chain joins TRBV7-9 and TRBJ2-5; D is ambiguous. From germline, CDR1 is SEHNR and CDR2 FQNEAQ (reference sequence). The CDR3 has 15 residues. Trimming removed 7 bases at V and 2 bases at J, with 17 bases between. CDR3 sequence reads: CASTKLTSAQETQYF. For the CDR3, the DNA is TGTGCCAGCACCAAATTGACCAGCGCGCAAGAGACCCAGTACTTC.

The V gene is TRBV7-9, the J gene TRBJ2-1; 10 bases are a match to TRBD2. V trimming: 6 bases; J trimming: 11 bases; junction bases outside the gene matches: 13. The length of the CDR3 is 15 residues. The germline V gene has CDR1 SEHNR and CDR2 FQNEAQ (reference sequence). CDR3 sequence reads: CASRPTSGVGFQQFF. CDR3 bases: TGTGCCAGCAGACCAACTAGCGGGGTAGGGTTTCAGCAGTTCTTC.

This chain joins TRBV11-1 and TRBJ2-5; TRBD2 is a possible D gene (7 bases). Between the trimmed V and J ends, which lost 4 bases and 5 bases, there was a span of 14 bases. This CDR3 has 14 residues. Germline V gives CDR1 SGHAT, CDR2 FQDESV (reference sequence). This CDR3 reads CASSWGRGPETQYF. CDR3 nucleotides: TGTGCCAGCAGCTGGGGGCGGGGGCCGGAGACCCAGTACTTC.

This clonotype was picked up a small number of times. J is TRBJ2-1 and V is TRBV7-9; TRBD1 aligns across 9 bases. Trimming at V came to 5 bases and at J to 8 bases, leaving 13 bases not matched to a gene. CDR3 size: 16 residues. Germline values: CDR1 SEHNR, CDR2 FQNEAQ (reference sequence). CDR3 in DNA: TGTGCCAGCAGCGGTTCCGGGACAGGGTCGAGGTATGAGCAGTTCTTC. This translates into CASSGSGTGSRYEQFF.

This chain joins TRBV4-3 and TRBJ1-3, with D hard to call. The V end lost 1 base, the J end lost 4 bases, and 11 bases lay between the germline ends. The germline CDR1 and CDR2 sequences are LGHNA and YSLEER. The CDR3 contains 15 residues. The CDR3 region is CASSQGSAPGNTIYF. The CDR3 DNA is TGCGCCAGCAGCCAAGGTTCAGCTCCCGGAAACACCATATATTTT.

This clonotype was recorded a few times. The J gene is TRBJ2-2, the V gene TRBV7-9, with D hard to call. Germline V CDR1 and CDR2: SEHNR, FQNEAQ (reference sequence). The CDR3 loop spans 14 amino acids. V dropped 8 bases and J dropped 0 bases, with 10 bases sitting between them. CDR3 residues: CASPSVPNTGELFF. Written as DNA, the CDR3 is TGTGCCAGCCCCAGCGTACCGAACACCGGGGAGCTGTTTTTT.

The J gene is TRBJ1-1, the V gene TRBV18; D remains ambiguous. V gave up 4 bases and J gave up 0 bases, with 9 bases separating them. CDR3 length equals 14 residues. The germline gives CDR1 KGHSH, CDR2 LQKENI. The CDR3 loop reads CASSLAAVNTEAFF. In DNA form, the CDR3 reads TGTGCCAGCTCACTCGCGGCCGTGAACACTGAAGCTTTCTTT.

This chain joins TRBV11-2 and TRBJ1-5; D gene uncertain. Looked up from germline, CDR1 is SGHAT and CDR2 is FQNNGV. The CDR3 is 13 residues long. V was pared by 3 bases and J by 7 bases, with 10 bases between. The CDR3 nucleotides are TGTGCCAGCAGCTTGGATGTAGGGCAGCCCCAGCATTTT. It specifies CASSLDVGQPQHF.

The chain uses TRBV7-8 and TRBJ2-1; D is uncertain. This CDR3 has 17 residues. Per the germline V gene, CDR1 is SGHVS and CDR2 is FQNEAQ. The germline V and J ends were trimmed by 3 bases and 8 bases, with 23 bases remaining between them. The CDR3 bases are TGTGCCAGCAGCTTGGACGGACGGTATACCCCGGAAGATGAGCAGTTCTTC. It specifies CASSLDGRYTPEDEQFF.

This chain connects TRBV28 to TRBJ2-7; a possible D gene is TRBD1 (6 bases). Per the germline V gene, CDR1 is MDHEN and CDR2 is SYDVKM. The CDR3 loop spans 14 amino acids. V was shortened by 7 bases and J by 2 bases, with 15 bases between the two germline ends. CDR3 loop: CASNSGQNPYEQYV. DNA for the CDR3: TGTGCCAGCAATTCAGGACAGAATCCCTACGAGCAGTACGTC.

V and J are TRBV4-1 and TRBJ2-7, with 8 nucleotides matching TRBD2. There are 15 residues in the CDR3. Trimming cost V 1 base and J 6 bases; bases outside gene matches: 8. Germline assignment: CDR1 MGHRA and CDR2 YSYEKL. The CDR3 DNA sequence: TGCGCCAGCAGCCAAGGTAGGGTCGCGGGGGGCGAGCAGTACTTC. Translation gives CASSQGRVAGGEQYF.

There are a few counts of this clonotype. The chain couples TRBV4-3 to TRBJ2-1; 7 positions match TRBD2. The CDR3 covers 16 residues. Germline V CDR1 and CDR2: LGHNA, YSLEER. V shed 0 bases, J shed 7 bases, and the junction held 9 bases outside the gene matches. CDR3 DNA: TGCGCCAGCAGCCAAGATTCGGGGGGAGCGGGAAATGAGCAGTTCTTC. Translating gives CASSQDSGGAGNEQFF.

The rearrangement uses TRBV5-4 and TRBJ2-3, with 7 bases fitting TRBD1. This CDR3 comprises 14 residues. The germline V gene encodes CDR1 SGHNT and CDR2 YYREEE (reference sequence). Unmatched junction bases numbered 5, after V lost 4 bases and J lost 3 bases. DNA for the CDR3: TGTGCCAGCAGCATCAGACAGGGTACAGATACGCAGTATTTT. Protein product: CASSIRQGTDTQYF.

Ten or more counts support this clonotype. The genes are TRBV4-3 and TRBJ2-1; D unclear. Trimming stripped 1 base from V and 8 bases from J, with 12 bases between. Germline loops: CDR1 LGHNA, CDR2 YSLEER. The CDR3 runs 14 residues. The CDR3 spells CASSQAFSVDEQFF. CDR3 bases: TGCGCCAGCAGCCAAGCGTTTTCCGTCGATGAGCAGTTCTTC.